Here is one T cell receptor beta chain with its context. What it binds is not known. The data were taken from a study of cytomegalovirus exposure and HLA in healthy donors. Study findings and constraints: Specific recognition of CMV antigens was confirmed in vitro for a few chains (all CMV-associated).

CDR1 and CDR2 from the germline V gene are SGHVS and FNYEAQ. This CDR3 has 16 amino acids. Trimming took 1 base from V and 3 from J, leaving 16 bases between them. Both 60 Vbeta primers and 13 Jbeta primers went into the PCR. Method: immunoSEQ multiplex PCR; TCRdb's copy keeps in-frame clones and lacks some. This table has under 150,000 clones, 80% appearing once. The TCR was taken from a man aged 25 to 40 in good health and CMV-seronegative. This sequence joins TRBV7-6 and TRBJ2-7; possibly TRBD1 for D (6 bases). Source material: PBMCs. As DNA, the CDR3 is TGTGCCAGCAGCTTAGGGGGCAGGGGCCAGATCTACGAGCAGTACTTC. This translates into CASSLGGRGQIYEQYF.